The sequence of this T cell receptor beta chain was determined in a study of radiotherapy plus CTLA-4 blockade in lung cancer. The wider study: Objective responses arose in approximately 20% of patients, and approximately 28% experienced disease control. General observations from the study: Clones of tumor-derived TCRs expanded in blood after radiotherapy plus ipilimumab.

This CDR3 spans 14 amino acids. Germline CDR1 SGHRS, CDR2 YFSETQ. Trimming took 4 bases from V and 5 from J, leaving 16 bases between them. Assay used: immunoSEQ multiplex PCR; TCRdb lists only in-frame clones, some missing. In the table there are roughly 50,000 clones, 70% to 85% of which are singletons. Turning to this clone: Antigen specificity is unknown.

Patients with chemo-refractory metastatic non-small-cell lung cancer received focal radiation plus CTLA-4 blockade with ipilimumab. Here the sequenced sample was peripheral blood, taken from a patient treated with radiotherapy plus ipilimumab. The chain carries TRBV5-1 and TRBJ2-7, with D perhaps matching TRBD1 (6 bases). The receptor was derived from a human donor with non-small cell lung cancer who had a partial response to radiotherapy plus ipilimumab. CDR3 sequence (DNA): TGCGCCAGCAGCCAGGGGCATACCGTGGACGAGCAGTACTTC. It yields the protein CASSQGHTVDEQYF.